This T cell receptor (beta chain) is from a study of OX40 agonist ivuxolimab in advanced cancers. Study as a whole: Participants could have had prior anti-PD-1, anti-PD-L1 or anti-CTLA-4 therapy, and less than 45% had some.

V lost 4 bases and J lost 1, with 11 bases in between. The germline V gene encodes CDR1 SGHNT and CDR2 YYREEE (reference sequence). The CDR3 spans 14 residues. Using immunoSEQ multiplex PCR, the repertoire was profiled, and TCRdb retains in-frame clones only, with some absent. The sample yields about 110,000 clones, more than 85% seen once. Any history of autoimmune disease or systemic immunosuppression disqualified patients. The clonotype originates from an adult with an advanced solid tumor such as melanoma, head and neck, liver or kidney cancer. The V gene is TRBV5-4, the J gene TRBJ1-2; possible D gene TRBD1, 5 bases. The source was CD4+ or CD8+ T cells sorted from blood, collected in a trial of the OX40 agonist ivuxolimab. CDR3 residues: CASSPTGDNYGYTF. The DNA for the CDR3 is TGTGCCAGCAGCCCCACAGGAGATAACTATGGCTACACCTTC.